This is a list of T cell receptor beta chains from one sample in a study of technical replicates of blood from a few donors. Repertoires were generated with immunoSEQ multiplex PCR, while TCRdb's copy carries only in-frame clones and drops some. This table has tens of thousands of clones, about 95% appearing once. Material for sequencing was PBMCs. The receptors here all came from a human donor in good health. Some clones in this sample may be carry-over from other donors' samples. Each CDR3 is given with its conserved first and last residue. Fields, in order: clone size, V gene, J gene, D gene, CDR3 protein, CDR3 DNA. The D gene is left open where the match is weak. Size tells how often a clone was seen (once, few, many) or the class of an expanded clone, and some rows leave it out.

>once|TRBV10-3|TRBJ1-5|NA
CAIKGSDSNQPQHF
TGTGCCATCAAAGGTAGCGATAGCAATCAGCCCCAGCATTTT
>NA|TRBV5-4|TRBJ1-6|NA
CASSLQGSDNSPLHF
TGTGCCAGCAGCCTTCAGGGATCCGATAATTCACCCCTCCACTTT
>NA|TRBV6-5|TRBJ2-1|TRBD2
CASRAAGGKTTLGFF
TGTGCCAGCAGGGCAGCGGGAGGGAAGACTACGCTTGGGTTCTTC
>NA|TRBV7-2|TRBJ2-3|TRBD1
CASSRTGPSTDTQYF
TGTGCCAGCAGCCGGACAGGGCCTAGCACAGATACGCAGTATTTT
>NA|TRBV18|TRBJ2-2|NA
CASSPQDGTGELFF
TGTGCCAGCTCACCTCAAGACGGGACCGGGGAGCTGTTTTTT
>NA|TRBV19|TRBJ1-2|NA
CASLPRLSDGYTF
TGTGCCAGTCTCCCCCGACTCAGCGATGGCTACACCTTC
>NA|TRBV7-9|TRBJ1-2|NA
CASSLTDRAYGYTF
TGTGCCAGCAGCTTAACTGACAGAGCTTATGGCTACACCTTC
>NA|TRBV2|TRBJ1-6|NA
CASGQTNSPLHF
TGTGCCAGCGGACAGACTAATTCACCCCTCCACTTT
>NA|TRBV2|TRBJ2-7|TRBD1
CASRGTGEHEQYF
TGTGCCAGCAGGGGGACAGGGGAACACGAGCAGTACTTC
>NA|TRBV6-1|TRBJ2-7|NA
CASSEGTVNREQYF
TGTGCCAGCAGTGAAGGGACAGTGAATAGGGAGCAGTACTTC
>NA|TRBV10-3|TRBJ1-1|TRBD1
CAISGGTGLATEAFF
TGTGCCATCAGTGGGGGGACAGGTTTGGCAACTGAAGCTTTCTTT
>NA|TRBV6-6|TRBJ1-1|NA
CASTLGGNTEAFF
TGTGCCAGCACTCTAGGGGGGAACACTGAAGCTTTCTTT
>NA|TRBV27|TRBJ2-7|NA
CASSVEQGSYEQYF
TGTGCCAGCAGTGTCGAACAGGGTTCCTACGAGCAGTACTTC
>NA|TRBV6-5|TRBJ1-1|NA
CASSLGQGNTEAFF
TGTGCCAGCAGTTTGGGACAAGGGAACACTGAAGCTTTCTTT
>once|TRBV29-1|TRBJ2-2|TRBD1
CSAVDREYTGELFF
TGCAGCGCCGTGGACAGGGAGTACACCGGGGAGCTGTTTTTT
>few|TRBV9|TRBJ2-2|TRBD1
CASSVQGAPNTGELFF
TGTGCCAGCAGCGTACAGGGGGCTCCGAACACCGGGGAGCTGTTTTTT
>NA|TRBV20-1|TRBJ2-5|NA
CSARGDETQYF
TGCAGTGCTAGGGGAGATGAGACCCAGTACTTC